The rows below give T cell receptor beta chains drawn from one sample of a study of beta chain features in type 1 diabetes. Generated by immunoSEQ multiplex PCR, the TCRdb table keeps only in-frame clones and is missing some. This table holds more than 110,000 clones, 6.9% found once. Sequenced input: central memory CD4+ T cells from blood. The source is a woman in her thirties in good health. The CDR3 runs from the conserved cysteine through the conserved F or W. Fields, in order: J gene, V gene, D gene, clone size, CDR3 protein, CDR3 DNA. The D gene is left open where the match is weak. The size field is filled for only some rows; it gives once, few, many or a size class.

>TRBJ1-1|TRBV4-2|-|-
CASSQDLLNTEAFF
TGTGCCAGCAGCCAAGATCTTTTGAACACTGAAGCTTTCTTT
>TRBJ2-1|TRBV7-9|TRBD2|many
CASSHRGTSGSYNEQFF
TGTGCCAGCAGCCACCGGGGGACTAGCGGGAGCTACAATGAGCAGTTCTTC
>TRBJ2-7|TRBV29-1|TRBD1|many
CSVTLLGGQNYEQYF
TGCAGCGTCACGTTGTTAGGGGGACAGAACTACGAGCAGTACTTC
>TRBJ2-3|TRBV2|-|few
CASSDNTDTQYF
TGTGCCAGCAGTGATAACACAGATACGCAGTATTTT
>TRBJ2-3|TRBV29-1|TRBD1|few
CSVVGQGALTDTQYF
TGCAGCGTTGTAGGGCAGGGGGCCCTCACAGATACGCAGTATTTT
>TRBJ2-7|TRBV28|TRBD2|many
CASSNSGRVQYF
TGTGCCAGCAGTAATAGCGGGAGGGTTCAGTACTTC
>TRBJ2-7|TRBV25-1|TRBD2|few
CASSVRTSGSYEQYF
TGTGCCAGCAGTGTGAGGACTAGCGGGAGCTACGAGCAGTACTTC
>TRBJ2-7|TRBV10-3|-|few
CAISEGGLFSYEQYF
TGTGCCATCAGTGAGGGGGGGTTGTTCTCCTACGAGCAGTACTTC
>TRBJ2-2|TRBV7-2|-|few
CASSLAGQGYAGELFF
TGTGCCAGCAGCTTAGCGGGTCAGGGTTACGCCGGGGAGCTGTTTTTT
>TRBJ2-1|TRBV7-6|TRBD2|-
CASSLLVVTSGKQFF
TGTGCCAGCAGCTTATTAGTGGTGACTAGCGGTAAGCAGTTCTTC
>TRBJ2-7|TRBV6-6|TRBD1|-
CASSYSNRGNDEQYF
TGTGCCAGCAGTTACTCGAACAGGGGGAACGACGAGCAGTACTTC
>TRBJ2-5|TRBV11-2|-|many
CASGPQGETQYF
TGTGCCAGCGGTCCTCAGGGTGAGACCCAGTACTTC
>TRBJ2-5|TRBV28|-|-
CASSLRVETQYF
TGTGCCAGCAGTTTACGGGTTGAGACCCAGTACTTC
>TRBJ2-3|TRBV27|TRBD2|few
CASSPGTSGITDTQYF
TGTGCCAGCAGTCCAGGGACTAGCGGTATCACAGATACGCAGTATTTT
>TRBJ2-1|TRBV29-1|-|many
CSVEVWGVYNEQFF
TGCAGCGTTGAAGTGTGGGGGGTATACAATGAGCAGTTCTTC
>TRBJ2-1|TRBV5-6|TRBD2|few
CASSLETSGRFLNEQFF
TGTGCCAGCAGCTTGGAGACTAGCGGGAGATTTCTTAATGAGCAGTTCTTC
>TRBJ2-5|TRBV7-3|TRBD1|-
CASSYGGTGKETQYF
TGTGCCAGCAGCTATGGGGGGACAGGGAAAGAGACCCAGTACTTC
>TRBJ2-1|TRBV4-2|TRBD2|-
CASSQGLGLAGGNNEQFF
TGTGCCAGCAGCCAAGGCCTGGGACTAGCGGGAGGGAACAATGAGCAGTTCTTC
>TRBJ2-3|TRBV27|-|few
CASNPSRVFSTDTQYF
TGTGCCAGTAATCCTTCTAGAGTCTTTAGCACAGATACGCAGTATTTT
>TRBJ1-5|TRBV5-6|TRBD1|-
CASSMGTMGTGGDQPQHF
TGTGCCAGCAGCATGGGGACCATGGGGACAGGGGGCGATCAGCCCCAGCATTTT
>TRBJ2-7|TRBV5-1|TRBD2|-
CASSLGVTSMEQYF
TGCGCCAGCAGCTTGGGGGTGACTAGCATGGAGCAGTACTTC
>TRBJ2-3|TRBV29-1|-|many
CSVVGGSTDTQYF
TGCAGCGTTGTGGGCGGGAGCACAGATACGCAGTATTTT